The 27 T cell receptor beta chains presented below share a single source sample, sequenced in a study of cytomegalovirus exposure and HLA in healthy donors. Vbeta (60) and Jbeta (13) primers were used in the PCR. Clones were sequenced by immunoSEQ multiplex PCR, and TCRdb holds only the in-frame ones, with some missing. The sample carries about 89,000 clones, around 10% recorded once. The specimen was PBMCs. These receptors were collected from a man aged 50 to 60 in good health and CMV-seropositive.

This clone appeared a few times. The chain is built from TRBV2 and TRBJ2-7; 7 bases agree with TRBD2. Germline CDR1 and CDR2: SNHLY and FYNNEI. The CDR3 consists of 15 residues. The V and J ends lost 4 bases and 6 bases, in that order; junction bases with no gene match: 12. The CDR3 reads CASSVGAGIGSEQYF. Written as DNA, the CDR3 is TGTGCCAGCAGTGTTGGAGCGGGAATCGGGAGCGAGCAGTACTTC.

This clone was recorded a few times. The CDR3 spells CASSQDKGVANEKLFF. In nucleotides, the CDR3 is TGTGCCAGCAGCCAAGATAAAGGGGTAGCTAATGAAAAACTGTTTTTT. The chain links TRBV5-4 to TRBJ1-4; perhaps TRBD1 as D (5 bases). V was pared by 4 bases and J by 3 bases, with 16 bases between. The CDR3 totals 16 residues. The germline V gene encodes CDR1 SGHNT and CDR2 YYREEE (reference sequence).

This clone was counted a few times. This sequence joins TRBV7-3 and TRBJ2-1; TRBD2 aligns across 13 bases. The CDR3 has 16 amino acids. CDR1 SGHTA and CDR2 FQGTGA come from the germline V gene. The J segment lost 7 bases and the V segment lost 5 bases, leaving 8 bases of the junction unmatched. This chain's CDR3 is CASSRTSGSGLNEQFF. As DNA, the CDR3 is TGTGCCAGCAGCAGGACTAGCGGGAGTGGGTTGAATGAGCAGTTCTTC.

This clone was recorded a few times. V usage is TRBV27 and J usage is TRBJ1-4; D is possibly TRBD1 (6 bases). The CDR3 totals 14 residues. Deletions cut 5 bases from V and 10 bases from J, with 17 bases between. Germline assignment: CDR1 MNHEY and CDR2 SMNVEV (reference sequence). CDR3 DNA: TGTGCCAGCAGTCCTACAGGGCCGGTTGGAAAACTGTTTTTT. This gives the protein CASSPTGPVGKLFF.

This clone has just a few counts. The CDR3 sequence: CAISEPTGAIYEQYF. The CDR3 nucleotides are TGTGCCATCAGTGAGCCTACAGGGGCCATATACGAGCAGTACTTC. The V call is TRBV10-3, the J call TRBJ2-7; 7 bases are shared with TRBD1. The trim removed 2 bases at V and 4 bases at J, leaving 8 bases unmatched. Germline V gene data show CDR1 as ENHRY and CDR2 as SYGVKD. This CDR3 comprises 15 residues.

This clone was seen only a few times. This chain's CDR3 is CASSLDGLAGVAGSYNEQFF. The CDR3 DNA reads TGTGCCAGCAGCTTAGATGGTCTAGCGGGAGTCGCAGGCTCCTACAATGAGCAGTTCTTC. The chain combines TRBV11-2 with TRBJ2-1; 10 positions agree with TRBD2. Per germline, CDR1 SGHAT and CDR2 FQNNGV. CDR3 length: 20 residues. The V and J ends lost 0 bases and 0 bases, in that order; junction bases with no gene match: 11.

CDR3 protein: CASSISLAGNSYEQYF. For the CDR3, the DNA is TGTGCCAGTAGTATAAGTCTAGCGGGAAATTCCTACGAGCAGTACTTC. This rearrangement joins TRBV19 to TRBJ2-7, with TRBD2 matching over 9 bases. The ends lost 2 bases at V and 1 base at J; junction bases unmatched: 6. This CDR3 is built from 16 residues. CDR1 LNHDA and CDR2 SQIVND come from the germline V gene (reference sequence).

This chain uses TRBV4-3 with TRBJ1-5; D is unclear. V was shortened by 5 bases and J by 4 bases, with 15 bases between the two germline ends. Per germline, CDR1 LGHNA and CDR2 YSLEER. This CDR3 has 15 amino acids. CDR3 DNA sequence: TGCGCCAGCAGCATAGACCGGGAACCTAATCAGCCCCAGCATTTT. It translates to CASSIDREPNQPQHF.

V is TRBV5-5 and J is TRBJ2-7; the D gene is possibly TRBD1 (6 bases). V lost 4 bases to trimming and J lost 4 bases, with 21 bases between them. CDR3 length equals 16 residues. Germline V CDR1 and CDR2: SGHKS, YYEKEE (reference sequence). CDR3 bases: TGTGCCAGCAGCCTGGACAGCCGTCTCCTCTCATACGAGCAGTACTTC. Translated, it gives CASSLDSRLLSYEQYF. Supplemented by reference TRBV5-5 and TRBJ2-7, the full variable domain reads DAGVTQSPTHLIKTRGQQVTLRCSPISGHKSVSWYQQVLGQGPQFIFQYYEKEERGRGNFPDRFSARQFPNYSSELNVNALLLGDSALYLCASSLDSRLLSYEQYFGPGTRLTVT.

This clone was counted only a few times. The chain links TRBV7-9 to TRBJ1-1, with D perhaps matching TRBD1 (5 bases). This CDR3 is 13 amino acids long. Trimming removed 2 bases at V and 3 bases at J, with 7 bases between. Germline CDR1 reads SEHNR; CDR2 reads FQNEAQ (reference sequence). In DNA, the CDR3 is TGTGCCAGCAGCTTACCAGGGTACACTGAAGCTTTCTTT. Its protein is CASSLPGYTEAFF.

In its sample, this clone was seen a few times. The chain recombines TRBV5-4 with TRBJ1-2, with a tentative D call TRBD1 (5 bases). From germline, CDR1 is SGHNT and CDR2 YYREEE (reference sequence). The CDR3 totals 15 residues. Between the trimmed V and J ends, which lost 4 bases and 4 bases, there was a span of 17 bases. The CDR3 loop is CASSTDNRKGYGYTF. CDR3 bases: TGTGCCAGCAGCACGGACAACCGAAAGGGCTATGGCTACACCTTC.

This rearrangement joins TRBV5-4 to TRBJ2-2; 7 nucleotides match TRBD1. The CDR3 length is 17 residues. Germline CDR1 and CDR2: SGHNT and YYREEE (reference sequence). J gave up 0 bases and V 2 bases, and 7 bases lay outside the gene matches. The CDR3 region is CASSFPGQPTNTGELFF. CDR3 sequence (DNA): TGTGCCAGCAGCTTCCCGGGACAGCCCACGAACACCGGGGAGCTGTTTTTT.

This clone was counted only a few times. The CDR3 DNA reads as TGTGCCAGCACAGATTCTGGAAACACCATATATTTT. It translates to CASTDSGNTIYF. The V call is TRBV19, the J call TRBJ1-3, with D uncertain. This CDR3 is built from 12 residues. Trimming removed 9 bases from V and 1 base from J, with 7 bases in between. The V gene's germline CDR1 is LNHDA and CDR2 SQIVND (reference sequence).

This clone has just a few counts. This chain joins TRBV28 and TRBJ1-2; no firm D call. Trimming cost V 1 base and J 7 bases, with 13 bases left between them. The length of the CDR3 is 14 residues. The germline V gene encodes CDR1 MDHEN and CDR2 SYDVKM. The CDR3 region has the DNA TGTGCCAGCAGTTTATCTTGGCGGAACGGTGGCTACACCTTC. Residues: CASSLSWRNGGYTF.

This clone was seen only a few times. The gene calls are TRBV27 and TRBJ2-1, with TRBD2 matching over 9 bases. Germline V gene sequence: CDR1 MNHEY, CDR2 SMNVEV (reference sequence). The junction had 13 bases not matched to a gene; V was cut back by 7 bases and J by 9 bases. CDR3 length: 15 residues. The chain's CDR3 is CASISLASGIGEQFF. In DNA, the CDR3 is TGTGCCAGCATCTCCTTGGCTAGCGGGATCGGTGAGCAGTTCTTC.

A few counts support this clone. The chain recombines TRBV25-1 with TRBJ1-1; 9 bases map to TRBD1. Germline CDR1 reads MGHDK; CDR2 reads SYGVNS. Trimming took 4 bases from V and 4 from J; bases not matched to a gene: 7. The CDR3 has 15 residues. The CDR3 nucleotides read TGTGCCAGCAGTGGACCCACGACAGGGGGCACTGAAGCTTTCTTT. This sequence encodes CASSGPTTGGTEAFF.

This clone was counted a few times. V is TRBV6-1 and J is TRBJ2-2, with D tentatively TRBD2 (6 bases). V was cut by 7 bases and J by 1 base, with 10 bases left in between. The germline gives CDR1 MNHNS, CDR2 SASEGT. This CDR3 comprises 14 residues. The CDR3 DNA follows: TGTGCCAGCAAGTTGGGGGGGAACACCGGGGAGCTGTTTTTT. Its protein product is CASKLGGNTGELFF.

The sample holds a few counts of this clone. The rearrangement links TRBV4-1 to TRBJ2-7; 9 nucleotides line up with TRBD2. The V segment lost 6 bases and the J segment 4 bases; nucleotides outside the gene matches: 4. This CDR3 is built from 13 residues. Germline CDR1 reads MGHRA; CDR2 reads YSYEKL. CDR3 residues: CASSRGLAYEQYF. The CDR3 DNA sequence: TGCGCCAGCAGTCGAGGACTAGCGTACGAGCAGTACTTC.

The CDR3 coding sequence is TGTGCCTGGAGTTTCGAGCGGGAGTATTCCAATGAGCAGTTCTTC. It yields the protein CAWSFEREYSNEQFF. The chain links TRBV30 to TRBJ2-1, with 8 bases identical to TRBD2. Germline-derived CDR1 and CDR2 are GTSNPN and SVGIG (reference sequence). The V segment lost 2 bases and the J segment 6 bases; nucleotides outside the gene matches: 9. The CDR3 length is 15 residues. The whole variable domain, remainder taken from reference TRBV30 and TRBJ2-1, is SQTIHQWPATLVQPVGSPLSLECTVEGTSNPNLYWYRQAAGRGLQLLFYSVGIGQISSEVPQNLSASRPQDRQFILSSKKLLLSDSGFYLCAWSFEREYSNEQFFGPGTRLTVL.

V is TRBV6-6 and J is TRBJ2-1, with TRBD2 matching over 9 bases. V trimming: 7 bases; J trimming: 3 bases; junction bases outside the gene matches: 4. This CDR3 has 14 amino acids. Germline V gene lookup returns CDR1 MNHNY and CDR2 SVGAGI (reference sequence). The CDR3 protein is CASNIAGDYNEQFF. The CDR3 DNA is TGTGCCAGCAACATAGCGGGAGACTACAATGAGCAGTTCTTC.

In this sample, this clone turned up a few times. The chain uses TRBV7-9 and TRBJ1-1; the match to TRBD1 covers 8 bases. The CDR3 length is 16 residues. Losses at the gene ends were 2 bases for V and 6 bases for J; bases not matched to a gene: 11. CDR1 and CDR2 from the germline V gene are SEHNR and FQNEAQ (reference sequence). Here the CDR3 DNA reads TGTGCCAGCAGCTTAAATCCCCCCGGACAGGGTTCTGAAGCTTTCTTT. Its translation is CASSLNPPGQGSEAFF.

This rearrangement joins TRBV4-1 to TRBJ1-5; D remains unclear. From germline, CDR1 is MGHRA and CDR2 YSYEKL. V lost 2 bases to trimming and J lost 4 bases, with 6 bases between them. This CDR3 has 13 amino acids. The CDR3 bases are TGCGCCAGCAGCCAATCCAGGAATCAGCCCCAGCATTTT. Encoded protein: CASSQSRNQPQHF.

This clone was detected a few times. The chain is built from TRBV28 and TRBJ2-3; 9 bases are a match to TRBD2. The germline V gene has CDR1 MDHEN and CDR2 SYDVKM. This CDR3 has 14 amino acids. V shed 8 bases and J 2 bases; nucleotides not matched to a gene: 5. The CDR3 nucleotides read TGTGCCAGCCGAGCGGGAGGACCCACAGATACGCAGTATTTT. Its protein is CASRAGGPTDTQYF.

The chain couples TRBV28 to TRBJ1-2, with a possible D match to TRBD1 (6 bases). Trimming left V 4 bases short and J 4 bases short, with 13 bases between. This CDR3 spans 14 amino acids. Germline loops: CDR1 MDHEN, CDR2 SYDVKM. As DNA, the CDR3 is TGTGCCAGCAGTTCTGGACAGTCTCCCTATGGCTACACCTTC. This sequence encodes CASSSGQSPYGYTF.

This clone occurred a few times. This chain links TRBV6-6 with TRBJ2-7; maybe TRBD1 (5 bases). CDR1 MNHNY and CDR2 SVGAGI come from the germline V gene (reference sequence). V lost 6 bases, J lost 3 bases, and 9 bases lay in between. The CDR3 length is 12 residues. CDR3 sequence: CASSQGRYEQYF. CDR3 sequence (DNA): TGTGCCAGCAGCCAGGGTCGCTACGAGCAGTACTTC.

The chain combines TRBV30 with TRBJ1-6, with 10 bases lining up with TRBD1. Trimming took 7 bases from V and 8 from J; bases not matched to a gene: 8. Germline lookup yields CDR1 GTSNPN and CDR2 SVGIG (reference sequence). The CDR3 sequence is 14 residues long. The DNA of the CDR3 is TGTGCCTCCCGGGGACAGGGGTGGGATTCACCCCTCCACTTT. Its translation: CASRGQGWDSPLHF.

This clone was seen a handful of times. This sequence joins TRBV4-3 and TRBJ2-5, with 7 bases aligning to TRBD2. Trimming took 3 bases from V and 3 from J; bases not matched to a gene: 10. The CDR3 is made up of 16 amino acids. Germline V gives CDR1 LGHNA, CDR2 YSLEER. The CDR3 protein is CASSQLPVLAEETQYF. CDR3 nucleotide sequence: TGCGCCAGCAGCCAGCTACCTGTGCTAGCGGAAGAGACCCAGTACTTC.